What follows are 4 T cell receptor beta chains derived from one specimen sequenced in a study of Tregs in tolerant kidney transplant recipients. For these TCRs, the target antigens are not known. Method: immunoSEQ multiplex PCR; TCRdb's copy keeps in-frame clones and lacks some. The sample has just over 30,000 clones, over 65% seen once. Sequenced input: Tregs from blood cultured with allogeneic cells. Every receptor here comes from a human donor in good health.

V is TRBV29-1 and J is TRBJ2-1; no clear D gene. The V gene lost 4 bases and the J gene lost 9 bases, with 19 bases spanning the gap. Germline assignment: CDR1 SQVTM and CDR2 ANQGSEA. The CDR3 spans 14 residues. This chain's CDR3 is CSVAATRKGGEQFF. In DNA, the CDR3 is TGCAGCGTTGCCGCGACTCGAAAGGGCGGTGAGCAGTTCTTC.

The chain couples TRBV19 to TRBJ1-4; D might be TRBD1 (5 bases). The germline V gene has CDR1 LNHDA and CDR2 SQIVND (reference sequence). The CDR3 spans 15 residues. V lost 3 bases and J lost 5, with 13 bases in between. The CDR3 nucleotides read TGTGCCAGTAGTATGGGCCAGGGCATAAATGAAAAACTGTTTTTT. Protein product: CASSMGQGINEKLFF.

The chain carries TRBV2 and TRBJ2-3; D is ambiguous. CDR3 size: 12 residues. Between the trimmed V and J ends, which lost 3 bases and 3 bases, there was a span of 4 bases. Germline CDR1 SNHLY, CDR2 FYNNEI. The CDR3 loop is CASSDLTDTQYF. In DNA, the CDR3 is TGTGCCAGCAGTGACTTAACAGATACGCAGTATTTT.

The CDR3 sequence: CASSLRTASGDSAGNTIYF. CDR3 nucleotides: TGCGCCAGCAGCCTTAGGACCGCATCAGGGGATTCCGCTGGAAACACCATATATTTT. The V call is TRBV5-1, the J call TRBJ1-3; maybe TRBD1 (6 bases). The germline V and J ends were trimmed by 4 bases and 2 bases, with 25 bases remaining between them. This CDR3 has 19 residues. Germline CDR1 reads SGHRS; CDR2 reads YFSETQ.